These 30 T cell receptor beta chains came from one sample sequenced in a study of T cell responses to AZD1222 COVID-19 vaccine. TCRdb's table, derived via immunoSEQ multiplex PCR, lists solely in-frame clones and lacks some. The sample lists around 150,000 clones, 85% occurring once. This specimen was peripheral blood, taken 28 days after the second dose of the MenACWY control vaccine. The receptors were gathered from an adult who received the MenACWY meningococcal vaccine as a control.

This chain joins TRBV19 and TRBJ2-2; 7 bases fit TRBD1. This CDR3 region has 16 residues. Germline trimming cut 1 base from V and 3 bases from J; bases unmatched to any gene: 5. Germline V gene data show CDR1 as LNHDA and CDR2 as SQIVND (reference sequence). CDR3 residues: CASSIGGTDHTGELFF. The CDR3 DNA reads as TGTGCCAGTAGTATAGGGGGGACAGATCACACCGGGGAGCTGTTTTTT. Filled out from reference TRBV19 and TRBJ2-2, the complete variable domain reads DGGITQSPKYLFRKEGQNVTLSCEQNLNHDAMYWYRQDPGQGLRLIYYSQIVNDFQKGDIAEGYSVSREKKESFPLTVTSAQKNPTAFYLCASSIGGTDHTGELFFGEGSRLTVL.

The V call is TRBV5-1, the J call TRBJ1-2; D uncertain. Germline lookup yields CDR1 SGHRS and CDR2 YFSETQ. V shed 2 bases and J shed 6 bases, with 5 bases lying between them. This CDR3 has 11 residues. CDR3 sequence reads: CASSLNDGYTF. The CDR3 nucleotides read TGCGCCAGCAGCTTAAACGATGGCTACACCTTC.

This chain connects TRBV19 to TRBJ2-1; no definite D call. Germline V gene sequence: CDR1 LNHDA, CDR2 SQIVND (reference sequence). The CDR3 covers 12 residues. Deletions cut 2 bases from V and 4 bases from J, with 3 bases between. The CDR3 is CASSIRYNEQFF. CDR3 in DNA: TGTGCCAGTAGTATAAGGTACAATGAGCAGTTCTTC.

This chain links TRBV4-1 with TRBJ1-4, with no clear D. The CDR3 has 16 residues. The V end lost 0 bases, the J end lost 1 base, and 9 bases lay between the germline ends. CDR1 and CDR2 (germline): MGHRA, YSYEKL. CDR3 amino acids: CASSQDLWGTNEKLFF. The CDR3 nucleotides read TGCGCCAGCAGCCAAGATTTATGGGGAACTAATGAAAAACTGTTTTTT.

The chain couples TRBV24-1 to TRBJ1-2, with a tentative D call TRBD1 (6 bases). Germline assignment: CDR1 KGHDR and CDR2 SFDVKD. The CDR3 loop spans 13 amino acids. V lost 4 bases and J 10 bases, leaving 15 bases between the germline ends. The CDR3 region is CATSEGGAQLYTF. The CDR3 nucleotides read TGTGCCACCAGTGAGGGGGGGGCACAACTCTACACCTTC.

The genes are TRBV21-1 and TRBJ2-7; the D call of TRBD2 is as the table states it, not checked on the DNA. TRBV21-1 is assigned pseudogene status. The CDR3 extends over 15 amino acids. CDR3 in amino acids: CASSLGRPKTRGSYF. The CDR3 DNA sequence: TGTGCCAGCAGCTTGGGGCGGCCAAAAACTCGGGGGTCGTACTTC.

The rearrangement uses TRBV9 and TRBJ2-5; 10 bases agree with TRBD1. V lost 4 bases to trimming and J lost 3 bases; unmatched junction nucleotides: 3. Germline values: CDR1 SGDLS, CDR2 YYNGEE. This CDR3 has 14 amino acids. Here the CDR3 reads CASSQGQGKETQYF. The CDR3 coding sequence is TGTGCCAGCAGCCAGGGACAGGGGAAAGAGACCCAGTACTTC.

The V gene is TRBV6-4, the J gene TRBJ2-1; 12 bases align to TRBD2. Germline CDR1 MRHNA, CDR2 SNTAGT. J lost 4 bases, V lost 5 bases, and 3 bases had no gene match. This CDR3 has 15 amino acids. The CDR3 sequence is CASSTGLAGYNEQFF. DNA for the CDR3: TGTGCCAGCAGTACTGGACTAGCGGGATACAATGAGCAGTTCTTC.

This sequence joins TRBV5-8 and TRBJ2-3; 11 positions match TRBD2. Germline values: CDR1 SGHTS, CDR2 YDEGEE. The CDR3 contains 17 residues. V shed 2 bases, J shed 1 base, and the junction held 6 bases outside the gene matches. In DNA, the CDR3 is TGTGCCAGCAGCTTTAGCGGGGGGGGAAGAGGCACAGATACGCAGTATTTT. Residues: CASSFSGGGRGTDTQYF.

The CDR3 DNA reads TGTGCCAGCAGAGGGGTACCGACGGGGGGTCTCGATGAAAAACTGTTTTTT. This encodes CASRGVPTGGLDEKLFF. The chain carries TRBV11-3 and TRBJ1-4; perhaps TRBD1 as D (5 bases). There are 17 residues in the CDR3. CDR1 and CDR2 (germline): SGHNT, YENEEA. Trimming removed 6 bases from V and 6 bases from J, with 23 bases in between.

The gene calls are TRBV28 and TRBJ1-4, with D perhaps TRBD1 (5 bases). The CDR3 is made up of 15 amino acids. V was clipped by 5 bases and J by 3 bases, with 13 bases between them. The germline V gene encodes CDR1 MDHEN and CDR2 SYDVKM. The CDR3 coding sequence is TGTGCCAGCAGTCGTAGACAGTTTGCTAATGAAAAACTGTTTTTT. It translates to CASSRRQFANEKLFF. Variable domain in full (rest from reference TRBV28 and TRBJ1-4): DVKVTQSSRYLVKRTGEKVFLECVQDMDHENMFWYRQDPGLGLRLIYFSYDVKMKEKGDIPEGYSVSREKKERFSLILESASTNQTSMYLCASSRRQFANEKLFFGSGTQLSVL.

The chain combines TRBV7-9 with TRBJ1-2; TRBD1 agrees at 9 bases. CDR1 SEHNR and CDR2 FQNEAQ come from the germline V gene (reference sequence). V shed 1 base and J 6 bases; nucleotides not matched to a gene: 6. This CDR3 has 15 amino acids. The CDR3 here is CASSLVDRGLDGYTF. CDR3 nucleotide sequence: TGTGCCAGCAGCTTAGTAGACAGGGGGTTGGATGGCTACACCTTC.

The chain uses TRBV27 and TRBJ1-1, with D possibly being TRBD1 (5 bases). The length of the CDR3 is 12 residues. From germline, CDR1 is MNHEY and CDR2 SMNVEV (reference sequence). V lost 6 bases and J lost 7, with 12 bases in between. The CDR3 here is CASSPLRGEAFF. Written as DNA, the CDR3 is TGTGCCAGCAGCCCCTTGAGGGGTGAAGCTTTCTTT.

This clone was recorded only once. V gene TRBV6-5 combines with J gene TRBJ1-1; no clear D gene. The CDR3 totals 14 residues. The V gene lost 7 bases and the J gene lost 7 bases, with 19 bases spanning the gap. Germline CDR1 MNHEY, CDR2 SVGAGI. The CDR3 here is CASTPAARNFEAFF. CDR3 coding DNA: TGTGCCAGCACCCCGGCTGCCAGGAACTTTGAAGCTTTCTTT.

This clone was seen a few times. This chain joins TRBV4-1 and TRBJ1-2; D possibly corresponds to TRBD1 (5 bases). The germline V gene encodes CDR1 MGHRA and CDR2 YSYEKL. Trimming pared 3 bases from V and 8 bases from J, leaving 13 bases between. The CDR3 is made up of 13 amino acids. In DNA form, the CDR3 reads TGCGCCAGCAGCCAGGAAGGGTGGGACGGCTACACCTTC. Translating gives CASSQEGWDGYTF.

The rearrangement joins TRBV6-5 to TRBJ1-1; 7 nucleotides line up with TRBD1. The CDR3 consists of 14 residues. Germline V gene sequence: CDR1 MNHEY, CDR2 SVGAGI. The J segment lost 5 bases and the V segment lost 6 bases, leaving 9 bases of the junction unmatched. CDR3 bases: TGTGCCAGCAGCCCAGGGGGGGCGAGGACTGAAGCTTTCTTT. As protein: CASSPGGARTEAFF.

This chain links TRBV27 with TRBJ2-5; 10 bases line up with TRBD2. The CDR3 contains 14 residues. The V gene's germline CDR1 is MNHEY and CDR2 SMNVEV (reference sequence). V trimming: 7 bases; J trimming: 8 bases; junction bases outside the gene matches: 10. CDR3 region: CASKIGLADTTQYF. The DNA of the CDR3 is TGTGCCAGCAAGATCGGACTAGCGGACACAACCCAGTACTTC.

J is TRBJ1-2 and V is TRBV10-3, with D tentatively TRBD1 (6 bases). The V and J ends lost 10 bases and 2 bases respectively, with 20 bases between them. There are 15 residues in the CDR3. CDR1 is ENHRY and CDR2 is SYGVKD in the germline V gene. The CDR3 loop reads CATTQPPGVNYGYTF. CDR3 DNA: TGTGCCACGACACAGCCCCCAGGGGTAAACTATGGCTACACCTTC.

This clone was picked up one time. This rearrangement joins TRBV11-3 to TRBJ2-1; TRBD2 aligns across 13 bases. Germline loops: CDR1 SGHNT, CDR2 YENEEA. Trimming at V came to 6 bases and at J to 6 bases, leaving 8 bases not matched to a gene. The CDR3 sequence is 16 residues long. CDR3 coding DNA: TGTGCCAGCAGGCAGCTAGGACTAGCGGGGGTCAATGAGCAGTTCTTC. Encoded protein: CASRQLGLAGVNEQFF.

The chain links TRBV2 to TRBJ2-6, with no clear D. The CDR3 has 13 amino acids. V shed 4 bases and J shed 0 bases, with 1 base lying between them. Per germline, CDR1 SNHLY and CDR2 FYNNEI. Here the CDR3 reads CASSASGANVLTF. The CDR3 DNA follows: TGTGCCAGCAGTGCCTCTGGGGCCAACGTCCTGACTTTC.

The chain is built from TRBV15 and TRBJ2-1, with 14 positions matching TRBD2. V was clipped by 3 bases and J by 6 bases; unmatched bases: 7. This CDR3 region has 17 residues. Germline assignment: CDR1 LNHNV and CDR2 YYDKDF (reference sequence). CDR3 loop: CATSRHLTSGGANEQFF. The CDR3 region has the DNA TGTGCCACCAGCAGGCATTTGACTAGCGGGGGGGCCAATGAGCAGTTCTTC.

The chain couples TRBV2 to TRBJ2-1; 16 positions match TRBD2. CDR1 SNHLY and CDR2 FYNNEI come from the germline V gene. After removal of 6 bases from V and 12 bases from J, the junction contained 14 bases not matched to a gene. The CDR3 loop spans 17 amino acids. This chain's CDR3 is CASSPGQGLAGGPGQFF. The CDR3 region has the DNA TGTGCCAGCAGCCCGGGACAGGGACTAGCGGGAGGGCCGGGGCAGTTCTTC.

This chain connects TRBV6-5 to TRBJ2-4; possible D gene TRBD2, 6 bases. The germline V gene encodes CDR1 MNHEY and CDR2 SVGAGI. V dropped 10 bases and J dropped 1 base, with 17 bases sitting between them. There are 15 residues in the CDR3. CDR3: CATRDSSSAKNIQYF. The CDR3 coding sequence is TGTGCCACTCGGGACTCCTCTAGTGCCAAAAACATTCAGTACTTC.

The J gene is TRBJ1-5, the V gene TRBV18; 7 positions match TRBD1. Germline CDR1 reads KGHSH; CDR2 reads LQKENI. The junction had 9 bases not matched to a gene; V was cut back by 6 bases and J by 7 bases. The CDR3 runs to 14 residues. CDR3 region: CASSWPRGGQPQHF. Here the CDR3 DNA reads TGTGCCAGCTCTTGGCCCAGGGGGGGCCAGCCCCAGCATTTT. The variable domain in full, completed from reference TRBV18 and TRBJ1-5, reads NAGVMQNPRHLVRRRGQEARLRCSPMKGHSHVYWYRQLPEEGLKFMVYLQKENIIDESGMPKERFSAEFPKEGPSILRIQQVVRGDSAAYFCASSWPRGGQPQHFGDGTRLSIL.

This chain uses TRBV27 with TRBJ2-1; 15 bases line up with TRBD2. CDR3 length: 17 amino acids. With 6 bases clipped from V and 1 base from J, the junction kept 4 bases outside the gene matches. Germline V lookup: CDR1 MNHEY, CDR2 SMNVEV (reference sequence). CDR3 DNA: TGTGCCAGCAGGACCGGACTAGCGGGGGGGTCCTACAATGAGCAGTTCTTC. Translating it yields CASRTGLAGGSYNEQFF.

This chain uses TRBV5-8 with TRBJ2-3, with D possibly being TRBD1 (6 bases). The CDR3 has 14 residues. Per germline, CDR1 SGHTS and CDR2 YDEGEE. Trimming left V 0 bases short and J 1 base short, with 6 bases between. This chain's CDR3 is CASSLAGGTDTQYF. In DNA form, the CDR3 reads TGTGCCAGCAGCTTGGCAGGGGGCACAGATACGCAGTATTTT. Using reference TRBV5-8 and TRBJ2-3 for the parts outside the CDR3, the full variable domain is EAGVTQSPTHLIKTRGQQATLRCSPISGHTSVYWYQQALGLGLQFLLWYDEGEERNRGNFPPRFSGRQFPNYSSELNVNALELEDSALYLCASSLAGGTDTQYFGPGTRLTVL.

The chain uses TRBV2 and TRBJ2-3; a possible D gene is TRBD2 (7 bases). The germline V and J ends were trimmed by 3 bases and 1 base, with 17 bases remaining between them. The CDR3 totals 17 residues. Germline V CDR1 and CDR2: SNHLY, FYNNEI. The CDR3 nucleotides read TGTGCCAGCAGTGATGGCGGGGGCCTGACCCGCACAGATACGCAGTATTTT. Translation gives CASSDGGGLTRTDTQYF.

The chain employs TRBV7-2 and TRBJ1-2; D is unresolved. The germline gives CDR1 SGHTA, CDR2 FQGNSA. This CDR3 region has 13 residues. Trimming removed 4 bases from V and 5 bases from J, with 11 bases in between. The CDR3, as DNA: TGTGCCAGCAGCTCCCCGGGGATATATGGCTACACCTTC. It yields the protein CASSSPGIYGYTF.

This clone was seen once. The CDR3 bases are TGTGCCAGCAGCTTGGGTATCGGGGGAGGCTACACCTTC. Translated, it gives CASSLGIGGGYTF. The chain has TRBV5-6 and TRBJ1-2; weak D call: TRBD1 (5 bases). The V end was cut by 0 bases, the J end by 8 bases, with 11 bases between. Germline-derived CDR1 and CDR2 are SGHDT and YYEEEE. CDR3 size: 13 residues. Together with reference TRBV5-6 and TRBJ1-2, the CDR3 gives the full variable domain: DAGVTQSPTHLIKTRGQQVTLRCSPKSGHDTVSWYQQALGQGPQFIFQYYEEEERQRGNFPDRFSGHQFPNYSSELNVNALLLGDSALYLCASSLGIGGGYTFGSGTRLTVV.

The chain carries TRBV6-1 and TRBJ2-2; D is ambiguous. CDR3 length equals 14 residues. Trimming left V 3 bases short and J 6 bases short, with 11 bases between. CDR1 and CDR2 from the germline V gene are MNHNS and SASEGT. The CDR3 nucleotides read TGTGCCAGCAGTGAGTTAAGAAAAGCCGGGGAGCTGTTTTTT. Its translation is CASSELRKAGELFF.